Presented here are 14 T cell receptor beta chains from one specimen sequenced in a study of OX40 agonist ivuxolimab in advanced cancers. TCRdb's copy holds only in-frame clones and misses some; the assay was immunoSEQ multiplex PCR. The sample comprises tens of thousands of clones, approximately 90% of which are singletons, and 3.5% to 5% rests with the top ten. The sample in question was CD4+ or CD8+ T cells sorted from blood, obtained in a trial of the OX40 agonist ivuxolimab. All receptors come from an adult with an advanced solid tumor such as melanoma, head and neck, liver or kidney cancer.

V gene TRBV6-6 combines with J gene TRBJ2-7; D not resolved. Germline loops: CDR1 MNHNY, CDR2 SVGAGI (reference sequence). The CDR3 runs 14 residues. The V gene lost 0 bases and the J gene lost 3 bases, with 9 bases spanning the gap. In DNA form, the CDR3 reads TGTGCCAGCAGTTACTCGAACGAATACTACGAGCAGTACTTC. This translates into CASSYSNEYYEQYF.

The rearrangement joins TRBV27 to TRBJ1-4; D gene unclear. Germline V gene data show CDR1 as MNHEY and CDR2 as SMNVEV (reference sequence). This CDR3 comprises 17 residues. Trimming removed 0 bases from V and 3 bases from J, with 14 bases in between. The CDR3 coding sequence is TGTGCCAGCAGTTTATCGGGTTTTGCGGGCCCTAATGAAAAACTGTTTTTT. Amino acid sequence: CASSLSGFAGPNEKLFF.

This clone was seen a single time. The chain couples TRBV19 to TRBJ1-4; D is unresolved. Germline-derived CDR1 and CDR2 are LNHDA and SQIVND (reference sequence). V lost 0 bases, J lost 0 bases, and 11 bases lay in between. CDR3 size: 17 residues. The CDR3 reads CASSIDWTDATNEKLFF. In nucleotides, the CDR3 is TGTGCCAGTAGTATAGACTGGACCGACGCAACTAATGAAAAACTGTTTTTT.

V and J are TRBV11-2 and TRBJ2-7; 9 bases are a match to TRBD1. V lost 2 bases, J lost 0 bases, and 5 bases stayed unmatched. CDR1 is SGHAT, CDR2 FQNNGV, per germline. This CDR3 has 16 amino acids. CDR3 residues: CASSLPGQGFSYEQYF. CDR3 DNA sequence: TGTGCCAGCAGCTTACCGGGACAGGGATTCTCCTACGAGCAGTACTTC.

CDR3 region: CASSWGQSSYEQYF. The CDR3 DNA sequence: TGTGCCAGCAGCTGGGGACAGAGCTCCTACGAGCAGTACTTC. The gene calls are TRBV5-5 and TRBJ2-7; 7 bases match TRBD1. CDR1 is SGHKS and CDR2 is YYEKEE in the germline V gene (reference sequence). V was clipped by 3 bases and J by 0 bases; unmatched bases: 3. The CDR3 spans 14 residues.

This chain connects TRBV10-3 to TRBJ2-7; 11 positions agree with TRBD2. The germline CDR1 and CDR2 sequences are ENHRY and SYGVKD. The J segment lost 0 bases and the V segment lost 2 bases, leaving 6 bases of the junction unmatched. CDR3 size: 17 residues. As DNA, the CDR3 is TGTGCCATCAGTGAGAAACAAGGGACTAGCGGCTCCTACGAGCAGTACTTC. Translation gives CAISEKQGTSGSYEQYF.

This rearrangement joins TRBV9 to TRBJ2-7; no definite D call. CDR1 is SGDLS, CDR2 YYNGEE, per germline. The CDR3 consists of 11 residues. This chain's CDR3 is CASSPNPRVLV. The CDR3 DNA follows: TGTGCCAGCAGCCCCAACCCACGGGTCTTAGTC.

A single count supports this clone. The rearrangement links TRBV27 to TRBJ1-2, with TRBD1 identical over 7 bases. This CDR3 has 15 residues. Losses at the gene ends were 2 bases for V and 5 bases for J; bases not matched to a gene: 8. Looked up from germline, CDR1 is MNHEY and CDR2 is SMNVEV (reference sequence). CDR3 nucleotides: TGTGCCAGCAGTTTAGCGGCAGGGGGTACATATGGCTACACCTTC. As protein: CASSLAAGGTYGYTF.

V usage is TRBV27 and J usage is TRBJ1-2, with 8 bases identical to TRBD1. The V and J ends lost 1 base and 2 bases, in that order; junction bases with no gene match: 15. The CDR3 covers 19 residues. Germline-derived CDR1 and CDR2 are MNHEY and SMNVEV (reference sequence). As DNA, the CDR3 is TGTGCCAGCAGTTTATTTCCCGGACAGGGAGACGAACCCAACTATGGCTACACCTTC. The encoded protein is CASSLFPGQGDEPNYGYTF.

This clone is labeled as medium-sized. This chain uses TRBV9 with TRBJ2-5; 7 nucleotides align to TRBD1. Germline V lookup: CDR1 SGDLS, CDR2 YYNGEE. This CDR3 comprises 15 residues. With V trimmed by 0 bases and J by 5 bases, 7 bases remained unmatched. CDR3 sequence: CASSVDGNRGETQYF. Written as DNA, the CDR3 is TGTGCCAGCAGCGTAGATGGTAACAGGGGTGAGACCCAGTACTTC.

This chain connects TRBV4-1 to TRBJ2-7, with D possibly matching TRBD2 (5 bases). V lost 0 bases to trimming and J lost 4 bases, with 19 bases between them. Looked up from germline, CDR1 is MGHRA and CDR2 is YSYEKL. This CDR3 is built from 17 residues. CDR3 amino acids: CASSQDPSGLGPYEQYF. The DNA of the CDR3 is TGCGCCAGCAGCCAAGACCCCAGCGGACTCGGACCTTACGAGCAGTACTTC.

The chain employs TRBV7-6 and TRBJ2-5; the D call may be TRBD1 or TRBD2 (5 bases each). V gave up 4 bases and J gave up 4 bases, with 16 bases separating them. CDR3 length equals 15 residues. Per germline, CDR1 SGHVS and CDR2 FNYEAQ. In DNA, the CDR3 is TGTGCCAGCAGCTACAATCTGGGTGGGACAGAGACCCAGTACTTC. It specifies CASSYNLGGTETQYF.

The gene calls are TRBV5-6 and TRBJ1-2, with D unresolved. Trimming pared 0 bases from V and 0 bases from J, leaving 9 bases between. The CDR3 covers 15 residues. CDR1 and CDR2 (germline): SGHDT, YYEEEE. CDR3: CASSLAYDANYGYTF. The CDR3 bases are TGTGCCAGCAGCTTGGCCTACGACGCTAACTATGGCTACACCTTC.

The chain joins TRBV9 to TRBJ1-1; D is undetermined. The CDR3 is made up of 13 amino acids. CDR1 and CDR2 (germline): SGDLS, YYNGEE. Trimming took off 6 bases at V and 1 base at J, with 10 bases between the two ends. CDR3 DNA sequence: TGTGCCAGCACCCGTCCGGGGAACACTGAAGCTTTCTTT. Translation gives CASTRPGNTEAFF.